The next 3 T cell receptor beta chains were all read from a single sample in a study of blood T cells in healthy people across ages. A second roughly 6 to 11 cycle PCR used barcoded and J-beta primers. TCRdb reprocessed the 5' RACE reads with MiXCR, giving one entry per CDR3 protein. This sample has around 1,700,000 distinct CDR3 sequences; 28% occur once, and the top ten carry about 8%. The source material was blood. The receptors stem from a woman aged 25 to 39 in good health.

This clonotype was seen repeatedly, ten times or more. The chain recombines TRBV9 with TRBJ1-1; maybe TRBD1 (6 bases). Germline-derived CDR1 and CDR2 are SGDLS and YYNGEE. The CDR3 sequence is 14 residues long. The germline V and J ends were trimmed by 0 bases and 5 bases, with 11 bases remaining between them. For the CDR3, the DNA is TGTGCCAGCAGCGTAGAGGGAAGGGGGACTGAAGCTTTCTTT. This encodes CASSVEGRGTEAFF.

The rearrangement links TRBV12-3 or TRBV12-4 to TRBJ2-5; 10 nucleotides agree with TRBD1. There are 14 residues in the CDR3. The junction had 7 bases not matched to a gene; V was cut back by 7 bases and J by 5 bases. This chain's CDR3 is CASIRQGAMETQYF. CDR3 nucleotide sequence: TGTGCCAGCATCCGACAGGGGGCGATGGAGACCCAGTACTTC.

CDR3 loop: CASSGMGRGNTEAFF. As DNA, the CDR3 is TGCGCCAGCAGTGGAATGGGCAGGGGGAACACTGAAGCTTTCTTT. The chain joins TRBV10-2 to TRBJ1-1; a weak D match, TRBD1 (6 bases). The CDR3 covers 15 residues. Germline V lookup: CDR1 WSHSY, CDR2 SAAADI. V lost 4 bases and J lost 1, with 13 bases in between.